What follows are 31 T cell receptor beta chains derived from one specimen sequenced in a study of shared clonotypes between healthy human individuals. In the naive CD8 group, cells lacked CD45RO and were positively selected for CCR7, so terminally differentiated effector memory CD45RA+ cells were left out. Repertoires were generated with immunoSEQ multiplex PCR, while TCRdb's copy carries only in-frame clones and drops some. The table has about 2.2 million clones, 90% to 95% seen once. The source material was naive CD8+ T cells from PBMCs. These receptor sequences come from a man younger than 35 in good health. Some clones in this sample may be carry-over from other donors' samples.

With regard to this clone: Other DNA sequences of this sample code for an identical CDR3. V is TRBV11-2 and J is TRBJ2-2; D is uncertain. V lost 1 base to trimming and J lost 1 base, with 7 bases between them. Germline CDR1 reads SGHAT; CDR2 reads FQNNGV. The CDR3 is 15 amino acids. CDR3 DNA: TGTGCCAGCAGCTTAGTAGTAGGGAACACCGGGGAGCTGTTTTTT. Translated, it gives CASSLVVGNTGELFF.

The rearrangement links TRBV7-9 to TRBJ1-1; D gene uncertain. The CDR3 length is 12 residues. With 7 bases removed from V and 3 bases from J, the gap between germline ends came to 9 bases. Per the germline V gene, CDR1 is SEHNR and CDR2 is FQNEAQ (reference sequence). The CDR3, as DNA: TGTGCCAGCACGGACGGGTACACTGAAGCTTTCTTT. It codes for CASTDGYTEAFF. The whole variable domain, filled in from reference TRBV7-9 and TRBJ1-1, reads DTGVSQNPRHKITKRGQNVTFRCDPISEHNRLYWYRQTLGQGPEFLTYFQNEAQLEKSRLLSDRFSAERPKGSFSTLEIQRTEQGDSAMYLCASTDGYTEAFFGQGTRLTVV.

Points on this clone: This sample also contains other DNA sequences that code for the same CDR3. The chain employs TRBV6-6 and TRBJ2-2; 8 bases agree with TRBD2. V lost 4 bases, J lost 5 bases, and 9 bases stayed unmatched. Germline CDR1 MNHNY, CDR2 SVGAGI (reference sequence). The CDR3 runs to 16 residues. This CDR3 reads CASSWGGASGTGELFF. The CDR3 DNA reads TGTGCCAGCAGTTGGGGTGGGGCTAGCGGGACCGGGGAGCTGTTTTTT.

Turning to this clone: Other DNA variants within this sample encode the same CDR3. The V call is TRBV29-1, the J call TRBJ2-2; D gene uncertain. Germline V gene sequence: CDR1 SQVTM, CDR2 ANQGSEA. This CDR3 is 13 amino acids long. Trimming pared 4 bases from V and 0 bases from J, leaving 6 bases between. The CDR3: CSVVTANTGELFF. The CDR3 DNA sequence: TGCAGCGTTGTCACCGCGAACACCGGGGAGCTGTTTTTT.

This clone was counted between two and nine times. In the same sample, other DNA sequences code for this CDR3. The V gene is TRBV29-1, the J gene TRBJ1-2; possible D gene TRBD1, 6 bases. Germline values: CDR1 SQVTM, CDR2 ANQGSEA. The ends were cut back, 4 bases at V and 4 bases at J, with 10 bases in the middle. The CDR3 has 12 residues. As DNA, the CDR3 is TGCAGCGTTGCGGGGGGCAGCTATGGCTACACCTTC. It codes for CSVAGGSYGYTF.

CDR3 DNA sequence: TGTGCCAGTAGTTACCAGGTCTCCGGAAACACCATATATTTT. Protein sequence: CASSYQVSGNTIYF. V is TRBV19 and J is TRBJ1-3, with D unclear. Deletions cut 5 bases from V and 4 bases from J, with 12 bases between. Per the germline V gene, CDR1 is LNHDA and CDR2 is SQIVND (reference sequence). The CDR3 runs to 14 residues.

The genes are TRBV2 and TRBJ2-1; TRBD2 matches at 7 bases. The germline CDR1 and CDR2 sequences are SNHLY and FYNNEI. V shed 4 bases, J shed 6 bases, and the junction held 9 bases outside the gene matches. The CDR3 totals 15 residues. The CDR3 DNA reads TGTGCCAGCAGTGGAACCCTGCTAGCGGCCAATGAGCAGTTCTTC. It codes for CASSGTLLAANEQFF.

This chain connects TRBV9 to TRBJ1-1; D unresolved. Trimming took 2 bases from V and 5 from J, leaving 10 bases between them. Per the germline V gene, CDR1 is SGDLS and CDR2 is YYNGEE. The CDR3 covers 13 residues. The CDR3 DNA is TGTGCCAGCAGCGTCGGACCGCTTACTGAAGCTTTCTTT. Amino acid sequence: CASSVGPLTEAFF.

This clone has a handful of counts. The V and J genes are TRBV19 and TRBJ1-5, with D possibly TRBD1 on 5 matching bases. The CDR3 loop spans 13 amino acids. V lost 5 bases to trimming and J lost 5 bases, with 10 bases between them. Germline lookup yields CDR1 LNHDA and CDR2 SQIVND (reference sequence). As DNA, the CDR3 is TGTGCCAGTAGTGCAGGGAGTTATCAGCCCCAGCATTTT. Protein sequence: CASSAGSYQPQHF.

This chain joins TRBV7-9 and TRBJ2-7; D possibly corresponds to TRBD1 (5 bases). The germline V gene has CDR1 SEHNR and CDR2 FQNEAQ (reference sequence). Trimming took off 5 bases at V and 5 bases at J, with 25 bases between the two ends. This CDR3 has 17 amino acids. CDR3 residues: CASSPPGSMGRGHEQYF. The CDR3, as DNA: TGTGCCAGCAGCCCGCCTGGGTCGATGGGTAGGGGTCACGAGCAGTACTTC. Full variable domain (missing parts from reference TRBV7-9 and TRBJ2-7): DTGVSQNPRHKITKRGQNVTFRCDPISEHNRLYWYRQTLGQGPEFLTYFQNEAQLEKSRLLSDRFSAERPKGSFSTLEIQRTEQGDSAMYLCASSPPGSMGRGHEQYFGPGTRLTVT.

This clone was recorded only once. This sequence joins TRBV28 and TRBJ2-7; D unresolved. The CDR3 consists of 14 residues. Germline loops: CDR1 MDHEN, CDR2 SYDVKM. Trimming cost V 6 bases and J 4 bases, with 16 bases left between them. The CDR3 loop is CASSPTPAFYEQYF. CDR3 nucleotide sequence: TGTGCCAGCAGCCCCACCCCCGCGTTTTACGAGCAGTACTTC.

J is TRBJ2-7 and V is TRBV2; the D call may be TRBD1 or TRBD2 (6 bases each). Per the germline V gene, CDR1 is SNHLY and CDR2 is FYNNEI. This CDR3 contains 16 residues. Trimming stripped 5 bases from V and 2 bases from J, with 19 bases between. The CDR3: CASSPTPGAATYEQYF. The CDR3 DNA follows: TGTGCCAGCAGTCCCACTCCGGGGGCGGCTACCTACGAGCAGTACTTC.

The chain recombines TRBV23-1 with TRBJ1-4; D is perhaps TRBD1 (6 bases). TRBV23-1 is labeled an ORF, and its function is uncertain. V gave up 0 bases and J gave up 7 bases, with 18 bases separating them. The CDR3 covers 17 residues. The CDR3 loop reads CASSQSPRTAGSEKLFF. Here the CDR3 DNA reads TGCGCCAGCAGTCAATCGCCGAGGACAGCGGGAAGTGAAAAACTGTTTTTT.

The rearrangement uses TRBV19 and TRBJ2-7; D perhaps matches TRBD2 (5 bases). V was cut by 4 bases and J by 3 bases, with 13 bases left in between. The CDR3 contains 14 residues. Germline values: CDR1 LNHDA, CDR2 SQIVND (reference sequence). CDR3: CASSTRGAGYEQYF. The CDR3 region has the DNA TGTGCCAGTAGTACACGGGGAGCCGGCTACGAGCAGTACTTC.

Worth noting for this clone: Other DNA sequences within the sample encode an identical CDR3. CDR3 region: CASSVVPYNEQFF. Written as DNA, the CDR3 is TGTGCCAGCAGCGTAGTTCCCTACAATGAGCAGTTCTTC. This chain joins TRBV9 and TRBJ2-1; D remains unclear. Trimming removed 0 bases from V and 2 bases from J, with 3 bases in between. The CDR3 totals 13 residues. Germline V gene data show CDR1 as SGDLS and CDR2 as YYNGEE. Filled out from reference TRBV9 and TRBJ2-1, the complete variable domain reads DSGVTQTPKHLITATGQRVTLRCSPRSGDLSVYWYQQSLDQGLQFLIQYYNGEERAKGNILERFSAQQFPDLHSELNLSSLELGDSALYFCASSVVPYNEQFFGPGTRLTVL.

This clone was seen once. The chain carries TRBV11-1 and TRBJ2-7; 9 bases agree with TRBD2. Germline CDR1 reads SGHAT; CDR2 reads FQDESV (reference sequence). J lost 2 bases, V lost 2 bases, and 4 bases had no gene match. The CDR3 contains 15 residues. CDR3 sequence reads: CASSLNSGGPYEQYF. The CDR3 DNA reads as TGTGCCAGCAGCTTAAATAGCGGGGGCCCCTACGAGCAGTACTTC.

The chain's CDR3 is CASSLSGLSSTDTQYF. CDR3 coding DNA: TGTGCCAGCAGTTTATCAGGGCTCTCTAGCACAGATACGCAGTATTTT. The V gene is TRBV28, the J gene TRBJ2-3; maybe TRBD1 (5 bases). Germline V lookup: CDR1 MDHEN, CDR2 SYDVKM. Trimming took off 1 base at V and 0 bases at J, with 11 bases between the two ends. The CDR3 sequence is 16 residues long.

This clone was counted a single time. The CDR3 sequence: CASSWTSGRENEQFF. The DNA for the CDR3 is TGCGCCAGCAGCTGGACTAGCGGGAGGGAAAATGAGCAGTTCTTC. This sequence joins TRBV4-1 and TRBJ2-1; TRBD2 agrees at 15 bases. The CDR3 runs to 15 residues. Germline V CDR1 and CDR2: MGHRA, YSYEKL. Trimming cost V 5 bases and J 7 bases; bases outside gene matches: 3.

CDR3 DNA: TGCGCCAGCAGCGTGGACAGGGGTCGAATCGAGCAGTACTTC. It encodes CASSVDRGRIEQYF. This chain uses TRBV10-1 with TRBJ2-7; 9 nucleotides agree with TRBD1. J lost 6 bases, V lost 6 bases, and 9 bases had no gene match. Germline V CDR1 and CDR2: WNHNN, SYGVQD (reference sequence). CDR3 length: 14 amino acids.

The V gene is TRBV2, the J gene TRBJ2-5; no clear D. Trimming removed 1 base from V and 6 bases from J, with 6 bases in between. Germline lookup yields CDR1 SNHLY and CDR2 FYNNEI. This CDR3 has 12 residues. The CDR3, as DNA: TGTGCCAGCAGTGAAGTCCCGCAGACCCAGTACTTC. Encoded protein: CASSEVPQTQYF.

The chain uses TRBV19 and TRBJ2-1; 10 nucleotides agree with TRBD1. J gave up 4 bases and V 3 bases, and 9 bases lay outside the gene matches. Germline CDR1 and CDR2: LNHDA and SQIVND (reference sequence). This CDR3 contains 17 residues. In DNA form, the CDR3 reads TGTGCCAGTAGTATCTTGCCTTTGGGACAGGGGTACAATGAGCAGTTCTTC. Residues: CASSILPLGQGYNEQFF.

This CDR3 reads CASSSFQSGANEKLFF. The CDR3 bases are TGTGCCAGTAGTTCGTTCCAATCCGGGGCTAATGAAAAACTGTTTTTT. This rearrangement joins TRBV19 to TRBJ1-4, with unresolved D. The CDR3 length is 16 residues. V gave up 5 bases and J gave up 3 bases, with 16 bases separating them. Germline lookup yields CDR1 LNHDA and CDR2 SQIVND (reference sequence).

This clone came up once. The chain is built from TRBV11-2 and TRBJ1-2; D is possibly TRBD1 (6 bases). Trimming pared 1 base from V and 4 bases from J, leaving 13 bases between. Germline loops: CDR1 SGHAT, CDR2 FQNNGV. This CDR3 comprises 15 residues. CDR3 coding DNA: TGTGCCAGCAGCTTAGGGGCAGGGGTAGCCTATGGCTACACCTTC. It specifies CASSLGAGVAYGYTF.

The chain links TRBV4-3 to TRBJ2-5, with 9 bases aligning to TRBD1. The last part of the DNA fits TRBJ2-7 better; the J call may be wrong. There are 18 residues in the CDR3. Germline V gene sequence: CDR1 LGHNA, CDR2 YSLEER. Written as DNA, the CDR3 is TGCGCCAGCAGCCAAGTTCTGGTAGGGACAGGGATTTCCTACGAGCAGTACTTC. Its protein is CASSQVLVGTGISYEQYF.

This chain joins TRBV15 and TRBJ2-7, with 11 bases that match TRBD2. Germline V lookup: CDR1 LNHNV, CDR2 YYDKDF (reference sequence). There are 14 residues in the CDR3. The V and J ends lost 4 bases and 7 bases, in that order; junction bases with no gene match: 6. CDR3 nucleotide sequence: TGTGCCACCAGCATAGCGGGAGGGGGCATAGAGCAGTACTTC. Its translation: CATSIAGGGIEQYF.

The V gene is TRBV4-3, the J gene TRBJ2-5, with 7 positions matching TRBD2. The CDR3 contains 15 residues. With 1 base clipped from V and 5 bases from J, the junction kept 7 bases outside the gene matches. Germline loops: CDR1 LGHNA, CDR2 YSLEER. In DNA, the CDR3 is TGCGCCAGCAGCCAAGGGTCATCGCGGGGGGAGACCCAGTACTTC. This gives the protein CASSQGSSRGETQYF.

The rearrangement joins TRBV28 to TRBJ2-1; D ambiguous. The CDR3 sequence is 11 residues long. The germline V and J ends were trimmed by 5 bases and 9 bases, with 8 bases remaining between them. Germline CDR1 is MDHEN and CDR2 is SYDVKM. CDR3 bases: TGTGCCAGCAGTACCTCGGCTGAGCAGTTCTTC. This gives the protein CASSTSAEQFF.

The V and J genes are TRBV10-3 and TRBJ2-7; D is undetermined. The CDR3 has 15 amino acids. The V gene's germline CDR1 is ENHRY and CDR2 SYGVKD. V was trimmed by 7 bases and J by 0 bases, leaving 16 bases between them. CDR3 sequence (DNA): TGTGCCATCACCTTTCGGACGGAGAGCTCCTACGAGCAGTACTTC. Its translation is CAITFRTESSYEQYF.

The chain recombines TRBV6-6 with TRBJ2-1, with D perhaps matching TRBD2 (6 bases). Germline values: CDR1 MNHNY, CDR2 SVGAGI (reference sequence). The CDR3 is made up of 13 amino acids. V shed 7 bases and J shed 5 bases, with 12 bases lying between them. The CDR3 reads CASTGEFHNEQFF. CDR3 DNA sequence: TGTGCCAGCACGGGGGAGTTCCACAATGAGCAGTTCTTC.

This clone is a singleton in its sample. The chain joins TRBV4-1 to TRBJ2-5; 7 bases line up with TRBD1. With 4 bases clipped from V and 3 bases from J, the junction kept 8 bases outside the gene matches. The length of the CDR3 is 15 residues. The germline V gene encodes CDR1 MGHRA and CDR2 YSYEKL. The CDR3 loop reads CASSPTGTAKETQYF. CDR3 in DNA: TGCGCCAGCAGCCCGACCGGGACAGCAAAAGAGACCCAGTACTTC.

The J gene is TRBJ2-3, the V gene TRBV27, with D perhaps matching TRBD1 or TRBD2 (5 bases each). There are 16 residues in the CDR3. Trimming stripped 5 bases from V and 4 bases from J, with 19 bases between. Germline CDR1 and CDR2: MNHEY and SMNVEV (reference sequence). The DNA of the CDR3 is TGTGCCAGCAGTGGCCTACCGGGGCGTAGGGCAGATACGCAGTATTTT. Amino acids: CASSGLPGRRADTQYF.